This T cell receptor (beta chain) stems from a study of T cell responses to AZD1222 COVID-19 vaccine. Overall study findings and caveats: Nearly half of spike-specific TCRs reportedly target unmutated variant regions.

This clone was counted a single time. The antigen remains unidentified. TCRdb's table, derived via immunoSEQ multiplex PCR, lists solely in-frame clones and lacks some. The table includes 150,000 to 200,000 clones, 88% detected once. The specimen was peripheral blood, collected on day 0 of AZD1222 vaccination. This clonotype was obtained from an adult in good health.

This CDR3 reads CASSMGDRSNTEAFF. The CDR3 nucleotides are TGTGCCAGTAGCATGGGAGACAGATCAAACACTGAAGCTTTCTTT. The genes are TRBV19 and TRBJ1-1; possible D gene TRBD1, 5 bases. This CDR3 is built from 15 residues. Trimming cost V 6 bases and J 2 bases, with 16 bases left between them. Germline loops: CDR1 LNHDA, CDR2 SQIVND (reference sequence). The full variable domain, with the rest looked up from reference TRBV19 and TRBJ1-1, is DGGITQSPKYLFRKEGQNVTLSCEQNLNHDAMYWYRQDPGQGLRLIYYSQIVNDFQKGDIAEGYSVSREKKESFPLTVTSAQKNPTAFYLCASSMGDRSNTEAFFGQGTRLTVV.